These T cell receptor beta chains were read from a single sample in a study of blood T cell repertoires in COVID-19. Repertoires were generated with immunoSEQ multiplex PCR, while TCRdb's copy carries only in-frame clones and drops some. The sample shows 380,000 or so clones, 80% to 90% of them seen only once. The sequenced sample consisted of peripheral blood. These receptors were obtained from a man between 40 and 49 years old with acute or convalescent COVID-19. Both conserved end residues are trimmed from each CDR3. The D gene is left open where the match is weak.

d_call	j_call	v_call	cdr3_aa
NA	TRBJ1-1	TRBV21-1	ASSTATGGNTEAF
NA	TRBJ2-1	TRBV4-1	ASSIQGNEQF
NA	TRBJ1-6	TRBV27	ASSYRENSPLH
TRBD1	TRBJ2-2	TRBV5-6	ASSLDRGRIHWELF
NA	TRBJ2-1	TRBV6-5	ASRSGSYNEQF
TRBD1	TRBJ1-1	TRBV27	ASRVTGGPTEAF
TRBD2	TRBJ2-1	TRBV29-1	SVDGGLAGYNEQF
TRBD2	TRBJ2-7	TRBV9	ASSALEGLAENEQY
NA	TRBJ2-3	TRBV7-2	ASSLGGVTTDTQY
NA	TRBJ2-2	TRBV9	ASSVGANTGELF
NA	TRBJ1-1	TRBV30	AWSVTENTEAF
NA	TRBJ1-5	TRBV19	ASSNPTINQPQH
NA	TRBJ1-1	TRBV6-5	ASKRLSALNTEAF
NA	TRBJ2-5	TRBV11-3	ASSPGVNQETQY
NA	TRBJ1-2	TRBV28	ASSRYGYT
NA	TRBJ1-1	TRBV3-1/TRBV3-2	ASSTRQNMNTEAF
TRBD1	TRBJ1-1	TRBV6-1	ASSDLGTGGLMNTEAF
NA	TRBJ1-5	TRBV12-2	ASRLGGCRRQPQH
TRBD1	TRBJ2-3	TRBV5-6	ASSPKGTGGTDTQY
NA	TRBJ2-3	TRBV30	AWSGTVSTDTQY
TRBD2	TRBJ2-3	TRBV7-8	ASRELAGGLEQY
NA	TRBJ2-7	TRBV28	ASSLYFLEQY
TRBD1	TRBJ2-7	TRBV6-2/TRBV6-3	ASSYGGQGGYEQY
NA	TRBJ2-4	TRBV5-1	ASSPASTQNIQY
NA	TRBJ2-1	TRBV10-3	AISERGISYNEQF
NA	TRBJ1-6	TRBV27	ASRVAGIGNSPLH
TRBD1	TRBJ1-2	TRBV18	ASSPGTGLNYGYT
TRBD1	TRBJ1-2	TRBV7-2	ASSPDRGGNYGYT